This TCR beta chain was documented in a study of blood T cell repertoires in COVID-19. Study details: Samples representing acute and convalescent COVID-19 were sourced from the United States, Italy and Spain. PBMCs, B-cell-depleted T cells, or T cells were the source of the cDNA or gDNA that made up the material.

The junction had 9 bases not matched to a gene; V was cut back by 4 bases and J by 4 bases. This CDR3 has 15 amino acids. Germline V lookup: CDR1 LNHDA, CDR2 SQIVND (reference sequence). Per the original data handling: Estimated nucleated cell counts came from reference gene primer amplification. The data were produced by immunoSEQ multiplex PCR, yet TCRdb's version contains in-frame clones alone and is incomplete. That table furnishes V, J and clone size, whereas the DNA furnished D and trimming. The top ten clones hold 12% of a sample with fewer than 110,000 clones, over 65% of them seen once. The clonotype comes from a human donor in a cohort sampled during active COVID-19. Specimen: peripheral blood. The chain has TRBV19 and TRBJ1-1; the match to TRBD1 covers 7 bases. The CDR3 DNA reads TGTGCCAGTAGTAGAAGAGACAGGGACGGCACTGAAGCTTTCTTT. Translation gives CASSRRDRDGTEAFF.